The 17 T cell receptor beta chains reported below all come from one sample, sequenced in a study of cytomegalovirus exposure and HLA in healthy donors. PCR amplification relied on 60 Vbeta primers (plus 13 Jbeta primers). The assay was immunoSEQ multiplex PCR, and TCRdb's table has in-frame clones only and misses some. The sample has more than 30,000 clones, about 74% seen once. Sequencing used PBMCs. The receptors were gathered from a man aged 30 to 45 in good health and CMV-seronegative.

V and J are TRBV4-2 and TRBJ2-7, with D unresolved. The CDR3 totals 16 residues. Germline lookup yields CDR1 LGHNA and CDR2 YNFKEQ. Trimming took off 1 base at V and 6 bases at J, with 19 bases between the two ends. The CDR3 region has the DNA TGTGCCAGCAGCCAAGGGTCGCTTCTCGAGGATCGCGAGCAGTACTTC. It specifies CASSQGSLLEDREQYF.

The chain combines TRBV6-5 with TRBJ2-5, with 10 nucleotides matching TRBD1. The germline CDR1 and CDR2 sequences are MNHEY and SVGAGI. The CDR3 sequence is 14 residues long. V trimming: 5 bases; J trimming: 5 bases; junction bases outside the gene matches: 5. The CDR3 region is CASSDRGRGETQYF. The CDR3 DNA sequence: TGTGCCAGCAGTGACAGGGGGCGGGGGGAGACCCAGTACTTC.

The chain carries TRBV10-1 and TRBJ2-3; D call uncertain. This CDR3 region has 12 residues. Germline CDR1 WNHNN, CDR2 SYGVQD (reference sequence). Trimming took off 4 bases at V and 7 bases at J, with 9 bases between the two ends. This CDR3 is CASSAGPNTQYF. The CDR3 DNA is TGCGCCAGCAGTGCTGGGCCAAATACGCAGTATTTT.

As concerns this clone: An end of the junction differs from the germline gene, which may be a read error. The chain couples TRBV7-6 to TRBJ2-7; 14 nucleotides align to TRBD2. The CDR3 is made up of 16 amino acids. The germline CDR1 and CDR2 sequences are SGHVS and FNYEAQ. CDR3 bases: TGTGCCGGCAGCTTAGAGACTAGCGGGGGGGCCGGCGAGCAGTACTTC. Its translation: CAGSLETSGGAGEQYF.

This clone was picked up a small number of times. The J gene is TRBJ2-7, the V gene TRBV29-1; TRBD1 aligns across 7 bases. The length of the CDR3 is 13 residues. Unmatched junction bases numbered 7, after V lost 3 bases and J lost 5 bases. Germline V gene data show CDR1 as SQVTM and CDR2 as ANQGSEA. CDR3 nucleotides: TGCAGCGTTGACGAGACAGGGAGAAACGAGCAGTACTTC. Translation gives CSVDETGRNEQYF.

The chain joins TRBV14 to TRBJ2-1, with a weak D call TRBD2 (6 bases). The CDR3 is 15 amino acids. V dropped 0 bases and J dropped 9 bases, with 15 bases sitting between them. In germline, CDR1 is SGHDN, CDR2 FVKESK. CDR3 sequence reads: CASSQEGPGRGEQFF. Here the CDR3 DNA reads TGTGCCAGCAGCCAAGAAGGCCCCGGGCGGGGTGAGCAGTTCTTC. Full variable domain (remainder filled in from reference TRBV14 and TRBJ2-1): EAGVTQFPSHSVIEKGQTVTLRCDPISGHDNLYWYRRVMGKEIKFLLHFVKESKQDESGMPNNRFLAERTGGTYSTLKVQPAELEDSGVYFCASSQEGPGRGEQFFGPGTRLTVL.

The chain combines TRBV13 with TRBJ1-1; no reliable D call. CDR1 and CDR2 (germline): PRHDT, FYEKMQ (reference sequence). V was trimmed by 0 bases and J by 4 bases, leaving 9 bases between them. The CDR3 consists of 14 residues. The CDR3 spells CASSLGLSGTEAFF. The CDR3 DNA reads TGTGCCAGCAGCTTAGGCCTCAGTGGCACTGAAGCTTTCTTT.

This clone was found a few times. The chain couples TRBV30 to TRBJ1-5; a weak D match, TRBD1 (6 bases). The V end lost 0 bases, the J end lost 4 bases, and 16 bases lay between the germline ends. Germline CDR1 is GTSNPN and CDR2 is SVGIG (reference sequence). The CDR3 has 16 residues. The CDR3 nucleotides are TGTGCCTGGAGTGTAAAAGGCAGGGGAGAAAATCAGCCCCAGCATTTT. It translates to CAWSVKGRGENQPQHF.

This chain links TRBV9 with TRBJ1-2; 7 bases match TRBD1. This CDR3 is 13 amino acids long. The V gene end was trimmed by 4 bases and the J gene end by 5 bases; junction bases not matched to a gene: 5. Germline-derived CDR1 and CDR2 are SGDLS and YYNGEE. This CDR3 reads CASSPQTGYGYTF. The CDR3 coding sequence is TGTGCCAGCAGCCCACAGACAGGGTATGGCTACACCTTC.

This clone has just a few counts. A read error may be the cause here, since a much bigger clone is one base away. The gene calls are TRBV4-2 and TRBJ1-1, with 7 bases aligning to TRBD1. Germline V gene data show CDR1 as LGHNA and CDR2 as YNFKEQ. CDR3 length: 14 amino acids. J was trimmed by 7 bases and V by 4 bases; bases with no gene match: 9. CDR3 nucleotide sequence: TGTGCCAGCAGCCGCGGGACAGTCGCGAGTGAAGCTTTCTTT. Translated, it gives CASSRGTVASEAFF.

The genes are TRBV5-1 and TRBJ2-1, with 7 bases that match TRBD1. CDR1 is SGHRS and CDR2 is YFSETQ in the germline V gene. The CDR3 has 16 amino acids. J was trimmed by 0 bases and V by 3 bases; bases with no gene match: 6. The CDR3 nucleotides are TGCGCCAGCAGCTACAGGGGCCATCGCTCCTACAATGAGCAGTTCTTC. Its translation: CASSYRGHRSYNEQFF.

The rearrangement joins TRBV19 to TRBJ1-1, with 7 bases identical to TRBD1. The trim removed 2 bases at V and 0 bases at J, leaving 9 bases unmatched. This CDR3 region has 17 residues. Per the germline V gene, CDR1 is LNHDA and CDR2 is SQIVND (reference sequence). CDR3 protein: CASSIPPRQGMNTEAFF. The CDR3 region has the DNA TGTGCCAGTAGTATACCCCCTCGACAGGGCATGAACACTGAAGCTTTCTTT. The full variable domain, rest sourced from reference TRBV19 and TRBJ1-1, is DGGITQSPKYLFRKEGQNVTLSCEQNLNHDAMYWYRQDPGQGLRLIYYSQIVNDFQKGDIAEGYSVSREKKESFPLTVTSAQKNPTAFYLCASSIPPRQGMNTEAFFGQGTRLTVV.

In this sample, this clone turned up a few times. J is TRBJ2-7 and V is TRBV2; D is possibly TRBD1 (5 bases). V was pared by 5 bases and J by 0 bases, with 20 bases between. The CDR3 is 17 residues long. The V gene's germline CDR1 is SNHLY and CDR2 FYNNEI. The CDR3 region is CASSLHPGYRSSYEQYF. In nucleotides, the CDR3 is TGTGCCAGCAGTCTCCACCCAGGGTACCGGAGCTCCTACGAGCAGTACTTC. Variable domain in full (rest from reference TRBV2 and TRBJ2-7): EPEVTQTPSHQVTQMGQEVILRCVPISNHLYFYWYRQILGQKVEFLVSFYNNEISEKSEIFDDQFSVERPDGSNFTLKIRSTKLEDSAMYFCASSLHPGYRSSYEQYFGPGTRLTVT.

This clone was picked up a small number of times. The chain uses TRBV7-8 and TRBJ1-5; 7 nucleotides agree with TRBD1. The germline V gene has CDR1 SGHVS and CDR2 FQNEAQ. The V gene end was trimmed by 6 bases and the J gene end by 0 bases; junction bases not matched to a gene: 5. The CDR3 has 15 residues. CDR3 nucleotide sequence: TGTGCCAGCAGTCCGACAGGGATTAGCAATCAGCCCCAGCATTTT. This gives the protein CASSPTGISNQPQHF.

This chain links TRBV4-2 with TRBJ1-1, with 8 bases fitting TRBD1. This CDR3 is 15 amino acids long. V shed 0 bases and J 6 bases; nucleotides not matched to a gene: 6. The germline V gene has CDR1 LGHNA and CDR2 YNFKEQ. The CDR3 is CASSQDGGQVAEAFF. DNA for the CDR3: TGTGCCAGCAGCCAAGATGGGGGACAGGTGGCTGAAGCTTTCTTT.

The CDR3 reads CASTLAGLGTGELFF. For the CDR3, the DNA is TGTGCCAGTACCCTAGCGGGACTTGGGACCGGGGAGCTGTTTTTT. The chain recombines TRBV19 with TRBJ2-2, with 9 bases aligning to TRBD2. The germline gives CDR1 LNHDA, CDR2 SQIVND (reference sequence). J lost 5 bases, V lost 7 bases, and 8 bases had no gene match. The CDR3 spans 15 residues.

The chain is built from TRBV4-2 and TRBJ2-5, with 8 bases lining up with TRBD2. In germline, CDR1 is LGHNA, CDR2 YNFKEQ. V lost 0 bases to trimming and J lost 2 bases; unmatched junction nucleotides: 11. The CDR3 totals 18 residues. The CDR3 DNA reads TGTGCCAGCAGCCAAGATCCAGCCGGCGGGGGGTTTCAAGAGACCCAGTACTTC. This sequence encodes CASSQDPAGGGFQETQYF.